Presented here are 26 T cell receptor beta chains from one specimen sequenced in a study of blood T cell repertoires in COVID-19. The repertoire was sequenced with immunoSEQ multiplex PCR; TCRdb's copy has only in-frame clones and lacks some. The data hold roughly 77,000 clones, with just under 90% observed a single time. Sequencing was performed on peripheral blood. Receptor source: an elderly woman with active COVID-19.

This clone was observed a few times. The chain joins TRBV11-1 to TRBJ1-2; 9 positions agree with TRBD1. CDR3 length: 16 residues. Per the germline V gene, CDR1 is SGHAT and CDR2 is FQDESV (reference sequence). V dropped 6 bases and J dropped 0; count of bases not matched to a gene: 8. In DNA form, the CDR3 reads TGTGCCAGCAGACCCCTGGACAGGGGAGCTAACTATGGCTACACCTTC. Amino acid sequence: CASRPLDRGANYGYTF. Looking up the rest from reference TRBV11-1 and TRBJ1-2 gives the full variable domain: EAEVAQSPRYKITEKSQAVAFWCDPISGHATLYWYRQILGQGPELLVQFQDESVVDDSQLPKDRFSAERLKGVDSTLKIQPAELGDSAMYLCASRPLDRGANYGYTFGSGTRLTVV.

The gene calls are TRBV20-1 and TRBJ1-2; D remains ambiguous. The germline CDR1 and CDR2 sequences are DFQATT and SNEGSKA (reference sequence). The V end was cut by 3 bases, the J end by 8 bases, with 13 bases between. This CDR3 is built from 12 residues. CDR3 DNA sequence: TGCAGTGCTAGTATTCCGTTTGAGGGCTACACCTTC. It is translated as CSASIPFEGYTF.

This sequence joins TRBV2 and TRBJ2-1, with TRBD1 as a possible D gene (5 bases). The V and J ends lost 4 bases and 6 bases respectively, with 7 bases between them. The CDR3 spans 12 residues. Germline V gene data show CDR1 as SNHLY and CDR2 as FYNNEI. In nucleotides, the CDR3 is TGTGCCAGCAGTGGACAGACCAATGAGCAGTTCTTC. Amino acids: CASSGQTNEQFF.

This chain joins TRBV19 and TRBJ2-2; the match to TRBD1 covers 10 bases. J lost 5 bases, V lost 10 bases, and 7 bases had no gene match. Germline-derived CDR1 and CDR2 are LNHDA and SQIVND (reference sequence). This CDR3 comprises 14 residues. In nucleotides, the CDR3 is TGTGCCACCCTAGACAGGGGGCGTACCGGGGAGCTGTTTTTT. Translated, it gives CATLDRGRTGELFF.

The CDR3 loop is CASSQREGLQETQYF. Written as DNA, the CDR3 is TGTGCCAGCAGCCAGCGGGAGGGCCTCCAAGAGACCCAGTACTTC. The chain combines TRBV3-1 (or the pseudogene TRBV3-2) with TRBJ2-5; TRBD2 matches at 9 bases. CDR3 length: 15 residues. Looked up from germline, CDR1 is LGHDT and CDR2 is YNNKEL (reference sequence). Unmatched junction bases numbered 3, after V lost 3 bases and J lost 1 base.

The chain uses TRBV19 and TRBJ2-7; 7 bases match TRBD1. Looked up from germline, CDR1 is LNHDA and CDR2 is SQIVND (reference sequence). The CDR3 has 14 residues. Germline trimming cut 1 base from V and 3 bases from J; bases unmatched to any gene: 3. This CDR3 is CASSIVAGGYEQYF. CDR3 coding DNA: TGTGCCAGTAGTATAGTCGCAGGGGGCTACGAGCAGTACTTC.

The rearrangement uses TRBV18 and TRBJ2-1; unclear D gene. This CDR3 is 14 amino acids long. The V and J ends lost 5 bases and 5 bases respectively, with 13 bases between them. The germline V gene encodes CDR1 KGHSH and CDR2 LQKENI. The CDR3 DNA reads TGTGCCAGCTCATCATCCGCGCGGAACAATGAGCAGTTCTTC. It codes for CASSSSARNNEQFF.

V gene TRBV7-8 combines with J gene TRBJ1-2; tentatively, D is TRBD1 (5 bases). V gave up 5 bases and J gave up 9 bases, with 16 bases separating them. Germline V gene data show CDR1 as SGHVS and CDR2 as FQNEAQ. The CDR3 has 13 residues. CDR3 protein: CASSPREGIRYTF. The CDR3 coding sequence is TGTGCCAGCAGCCCGAGGGAGGGGATACGCTACACCTTC. Together with reference TRBV7-8 and TRBJ1-2, the CDR3 gives the full variable domain: GAGVSQSPRYKVAKRGQDVALRCDPISGHVSLFWYQQALGQGPEFLTYFQNEAQLDKSGLPSDRFFAERPEGSVSTLKIQRTQQEDSAVYLCASSPREGIRYTFGSGTRLTVV.

The chain carries TRBV6-6 and TRBJ1-2, with 7 nucleotides matching TRBD1. This CDR3 is built from 15 residues. Germline assignment: CDR1 MNHNY and CDR2 SVGAGI (reference sequence). Trimming took 10 bases from V and 8 from J; bases not matched to a gene: 19. The CDR3 spells CATQKGGQGGGGYTF. CDR3 bases: TGTGCCACCCAGAAGGGGGGCCAGGGGGGCGGGGGCTACACCTTC.

The gene calls are TRBV4-1 and TRBJ2-5, with 8 bases that match TRBD1. In germline, CDR1 is MGHRA, CDR2 YSYEKL. The J segment lost 7 bases and the V segment lost 6 bases, leaving 4 bases of the junction unmatched. The CDR3 is 12 residues long. CDR3 coding DNA: TGCGCCAGCAGGGGGACAGGCGGGACCCAGTACTTC. As protein: CASRGTGGTQYF.

This clone has a single count. V usage is TRBV5-4 and J usage is TRBJ2-1, with 11 bases fitting TRBD2. The trim removed 8 bases at V and 4 bases at J, leaving 8 bases unmatched. CDR3 length: 15 residues. Germline V gene data show CDR1 as SGHNT and CDR2 as YYREEE (reference sequence). The CDR3 sequence is CASHPGLAVYNEQFF. In nucleotides, the CDR3 is TGTGCCAGTCACCCGGGACTAGCGGTGTACAATGAGCAGTTCTTC.

V is TRBV6-5 and J is TRBJ2-7; D perhaps matches TRBD1 (5 bases). Germline CDR1 is MNHEY and CDR2 is SVGAGI. The CDR3 contains 14 residues. V lost 7 bases to trimming and J lost 0 bases, with 13 bases between them. The chain's CDR3 is CASTQGLSSYEQYF. CDR3 nucleotides: TGTGCCAGCACCCAGGGTCTTAGCTCCTACGAGCAGTACTTC.

V usage is TRBV5-1 and J usage is TRBJ1-3, with D unresolved. The V and J ends lost 4 bases and 0 bases respectively, with 11 bases between them. This CDR3 has 15 residues. CDR1 is SGHRS and CDR2 is YFSETQ in the germline V gene. CDR3 amino acids: CASSQAALSGNTIYF. The CDR3 DNA is TGCGCCAGCAGCCAAGCTGCCCTCTCTGGAAACACCATATATTTT.

The sample holds one count of this clone. This chain links TRBV28 with TRBJ2-5; tentatively, D is TRBD1 (6 bases). There are 12 residues in the CDR3. Germline loops: CDR1 MDHEN, CDR2 SYDVKM. Trimming removed 1 base from V and 7 bases from J, with 7 bases in between. CDR3: CASSLLGGTQYF. CDR3 in DNA: TGTGCCAGCAGTTTATTAGGGGGGACCCAGTACTTC. Filled out from reference TRBV28 and TRBJ2-5, the complete variable domain reads DVKVTQSSRYLVKRTGEKVFLECVQDMDHENMFWYRQDPGLGLRLIYFSYDVKMKEKGDIPEGYSVSREKKERFSLILESASTNQTSMYLCASSLLGGTQYFGPGTRLLVL.

The chain joins TRBV6-2 or TRBV6-3 to TRBJ1-5; tentative D call: TRBD1 (6 bases). Deletions cut 5 bases from V and 3 bases from J, with 11 bases between. This CDR3 has 14 residues. Germline V gene lookup returns CDR1 MNHEY and CDR2 SVGEGT. CDR3 coding DNA: TGTGCCAGCAGTCCCGACAGGATCAATCAGCCCCAGCATTTT. Its translation is CASSPDRINQPQHF.

V gene TRBV2 combines with J gene TRBJ1-1; D ambiguous. This CDR3 has 11 residues. Looked up from germline, CDR1 is SNHLY and CDR2 is FYNNEI. The ends were cut back, 3 bases at V and 11 bases at J, with 10 bases in the middle. CDR3: CASSDWEWAFF. DNA for the CDR3: TGTGCCAGCAGTGATTGGGAGTGGGCTTTCTTT.

The chain employs TRBV28 and TRBJ2-5; D possibly corresponds to TRBD2 (5 bases). V dropped 8 bases and J dropped 2 bases, with 12 bases sitting between them. Germline-derived CDR1 and CDR2 are MDHEN and SYDVKM. This CDR3 region has 13 residues. The CDR3 coding sequence is TGTGCCAGCCGGGGAATGAATCAAGAGACCCAGTACTTC. Translating gives CASRGMNQETQYF.

V is TRBV7-9 and J is TRBJ2-7; 8 nucleotides agree with TRBD2. There are 15 residues in the CDR3. V shed 5 bases, J shed 4 bases, and the junction held 10 bases outside the gene matches. Per germline, CDR1 SEHNR and CDR2 FQNEAQ (reference sequence). CDR3 bases: TGTGCCAGCAGCCAAAGCTTACTAGCGGCTTACGAGCAGTACTTC. Its protein product is CASSQSLLAAYEQYF.

This chain connects TRBV2 to TRBJ2-7; the match to TRBD1 covers 9 bases. The CDR3 length is 12 residues. Germline V gene lookup returns CDR1 SNHLY and CDR2 FYNNEI. J gave up 5 bases and V 11 bases, and 7 bases lay outside the gene matches. CDR3 in amino acids: CAGNRGLDEQYF. The CDR3 nucleotides are TGTGCCGGGAACAGGGGGCTCGACGAGCAGTACTTC.

The rearrangement links TRBV7-2 to TRBJ2-7, with D possibly matching TRBD1 (6 bases). There are 13 residues in the CDR3. V lost 4 bases and J 5 bases, leaving 12 bases between the germline ends. From germline, CDR1 is SGHTA and CDR2 FQGNSA. In DNA, the CDR3 is TGTGCCAGCAGCTCCCTCAGGGGTAACGAGCAGTACTTC. It codes for CASSSLRGNEQYF.

V is TRBV20-1 and J is TRBJ2-3, with D unclear. This CDR3 has 13 residues. The V gene's germline CDR1 is DFQATT and CDR2 SNEGSKA (reference sequence). Trimming took 6 bases from V and 6 from J, leaving 16 bases between them. CDR3 sequence: CSASGAEWDTQYF. In DNA, the CDR3 is TGCAGTGCGAGTGGAGCCGAATGGGATACGCAGTATTTT.

This chain links TRBV28 with TRBJ1-2; the match to TRBD1 covers 9 bases. The CDR3 runs to 15 residues. In germline, CDR1 is MDHEN, CDR2 SYDVKM. V shed 3 bases and J 6 bases; nucleotides not matched to a gene: 8. The CDR3 loop reads CASSFLDRGGDGYTF. CDR3 in DNA: TGTGCCAGCAGTTTTCTGGACAGGGGCGGGGATGGCTACACCTTC.

V is TRBV4-1 and J is TRBJ1-2; D is uncertain. Between the trimmed V and J ends, which lost 0 bases and 5 bases, there was a span of 7 bases. The length of the CDR3 is 13 residues. The germline CDR1 and CDR2 sequences are MGHRA and YSYEKL. In nucleotides, the CDR3 is TGCGCCAGCAGCCAAGACCGCGGGTATGGCTACACCTTC. This encodes CASSQDRGYGYTF.

This sequence joins TRBV11-2 and TRBJ2-3, with 13 bases fitting TRBD2. This CDR3 has 18 residues. The V gene's germline CDR1 is SGHAT and CDR2 FQNNGV. Trimming cost V 4 bases and J 5 bases; bases outside gene matches: 12. CDR3 nucleotide sequence: TGTGCCAGCAGCTCCCCACCCACTAGCGGGAGGGCCATAGATACGCAGTATTTT. This translates into CASSSPPTSGRAIDTQYF.

V is TRBV6-6 and J is TRBJ2-1, with 9 bases aligning to TRBD2. Germline CDR1 is MNHNY and CDR2 is SVGAGI (reference sequence). V was clipped by 7 bases and J by 8 bases; unmatched bases: 9. The CDR3 totals 14 residues. The CDR3 here is CASTDRREGHEQFF. Written as DNA, the CDR3 is TGTGCCAGCACGGACAGGCGGGAGGGTCATGAGCAGTTCTTC.

The chain carries TRBV5-1 and TRBJ2-7; 11 bases agree with TRBD2. This CDR3 is built from 17 residues. CDR1 is SGHRS and CDR2 is YFSETQ in the germline V gene. V was clipped by 5 bases and J by 2 bases; unmatched bases: 12. CDR3 in amino acids: CASSPGVLAGGTYEQYF. CDR3 DNA: TGCGCCAGCAGTCCAGGTGTCCTAGCGGGGGGAACCTACGAGCAGTACTTC.